This T cell receptor (beta chain) was sequenced for a study of blood T cell repertoires in COVID-19. Study details: In each case, the material was cDNA or gDNA derived from T cells, B-cell-depleted T cells, or PBMCs.

Living in about two dozen US areas, the participants were between roughly 18 and 89 years of age. The repertoire was sequenced with immunoSEQ multiplex PCR; TCRdb's copy has only in-frame clones and lacks some. The sample yields 250,000 to 350,000 clones, approximately 85% seen once. Input material: PBMCs or T cells enriched from blood (not recorded which). This receptor was taken from a woman aged 25-40 years who had recovered from COVID-19.

As DNA, the CDR3 is TGTGCCAGCAGCTCCTACAGGGGGGGTGAAAAACTGTTTTTT. This gives the protein CASSSYRGGEKLFF. This chain joins TRBV11-2 and TRBJ1-4; TRBD1 matches 8 bases. This CDR3 has 14 amino acids. V lost 4 bases, J lost 7 bases, and 5 bases stayed unmatched. Per the germline V gene, CDR1 is SGHAT and CDR2 is FQNNGV.